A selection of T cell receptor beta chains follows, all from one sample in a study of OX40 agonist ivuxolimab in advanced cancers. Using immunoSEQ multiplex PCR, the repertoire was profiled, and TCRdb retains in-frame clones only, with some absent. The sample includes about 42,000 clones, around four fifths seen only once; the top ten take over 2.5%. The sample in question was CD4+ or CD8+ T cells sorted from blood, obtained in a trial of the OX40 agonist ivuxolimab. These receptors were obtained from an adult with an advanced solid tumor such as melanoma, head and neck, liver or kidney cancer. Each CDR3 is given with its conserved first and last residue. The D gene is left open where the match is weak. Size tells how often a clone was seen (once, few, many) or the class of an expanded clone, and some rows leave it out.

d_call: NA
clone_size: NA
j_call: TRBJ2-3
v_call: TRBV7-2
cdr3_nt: TGTGCCAGCAGTTCCAGGGGAAGCACAGATACGCAGTATTTT
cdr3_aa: CASSSRGSTDTQYF

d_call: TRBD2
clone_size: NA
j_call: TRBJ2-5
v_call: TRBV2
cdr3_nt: TGTGCCAGCAGCGGGGGCCGACTAGCGGGGGGGACCCAGTACTTC
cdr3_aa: CASSGGRLAGGTQYF

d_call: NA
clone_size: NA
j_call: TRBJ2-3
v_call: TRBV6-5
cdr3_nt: TGTGCCAGTGGAGAGGGACCTCATCTTGGGACTACGCAGTATTTT
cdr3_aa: CASGEGPHLGTTQYF

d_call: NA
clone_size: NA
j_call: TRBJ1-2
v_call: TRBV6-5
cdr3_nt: TGTGCCAGCAGTAACTACAGGGAGGGCTACACCTTC
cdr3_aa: CASSNYREGYTF

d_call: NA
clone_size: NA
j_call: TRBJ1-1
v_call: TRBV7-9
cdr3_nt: TGTGCCAGCAGCTTGAGGGACGTTGGCCCGAACACTGAAGCTTTCTTT
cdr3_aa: CASSLRDVGPNTEAFF

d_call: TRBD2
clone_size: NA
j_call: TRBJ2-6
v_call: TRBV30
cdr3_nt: TGTGCCTGGAGTGTCCGACTAGCGGGGTCTGGGGCCAACGTCCTGACTTTC
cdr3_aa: CAWSVRLAGSGANVLTF

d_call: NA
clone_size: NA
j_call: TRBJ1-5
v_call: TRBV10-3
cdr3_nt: TGTGCCATCAGTGAATCGACACTTAGCAATCAGCCCCAGCATTTT
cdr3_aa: CAISESTLSNQPQHF

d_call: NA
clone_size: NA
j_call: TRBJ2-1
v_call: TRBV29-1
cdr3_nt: TGCAGCGTTACGTCGCCCCTGGCAGGAACCTACAATGAGCAGTTCTTC
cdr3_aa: CSVTSPLAGTYNEQFF

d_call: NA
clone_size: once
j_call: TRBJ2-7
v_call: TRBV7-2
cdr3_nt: TGTGCCAGCAGCCCCCCAGGGCCTTCCTACGAGCAGTACTTC
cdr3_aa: CASSPPGPSYEQYF

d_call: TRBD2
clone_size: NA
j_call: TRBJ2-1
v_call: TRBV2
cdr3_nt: TGTGCCAGCGGTAGCGGGAACGAGGATGAGCAGTTCTTC
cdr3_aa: CASGSGNEDEQFF

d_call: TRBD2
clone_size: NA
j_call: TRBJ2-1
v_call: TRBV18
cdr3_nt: TGTGCCAGCTCACCTATACCCCCTACTATGAACTTGGGACTAGCGGGAAGAAATGAGCAGTTCTTC
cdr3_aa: CASSPIPPTMNLGLAGRNEQFF

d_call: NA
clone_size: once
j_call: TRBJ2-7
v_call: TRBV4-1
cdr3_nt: TGCGCCAGCAGCCTTCAACTACCGCGCGGGGGCAGGTACGAGCAGTACTTC
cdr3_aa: CASSLQLPRGGRYEQYF

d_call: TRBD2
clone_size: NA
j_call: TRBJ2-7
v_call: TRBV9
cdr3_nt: TGTGCCAGCAGCCGACAGGGGACTAGCGGGAGCATGTACTTC
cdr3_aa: CASSRQGTSGSMYF

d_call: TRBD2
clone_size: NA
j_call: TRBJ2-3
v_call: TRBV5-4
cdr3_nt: TGTGCCACCACGGGGGGAGCGAGGGGAGATACGCAGTATTTT
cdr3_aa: CATTGGARGDTQYF

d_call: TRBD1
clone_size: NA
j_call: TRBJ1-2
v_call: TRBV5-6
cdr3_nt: TGTGCCAGCAGCGTAACAGGGGGTCATGGCTACACCTTC
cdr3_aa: CASSVTGGHGYTF

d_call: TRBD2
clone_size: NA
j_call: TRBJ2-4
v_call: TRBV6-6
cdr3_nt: TGTGCCAGCCGCATAGGGCTAGCGGGAGAGGGGGCGTACTTC
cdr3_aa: CASRIGLAGEGAYF

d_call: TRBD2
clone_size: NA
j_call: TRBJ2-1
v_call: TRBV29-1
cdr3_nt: TGCAGCGTTGAATACGGGGGGACTAGGGTTTATAATGAGCAGTTCTTC
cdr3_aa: CSVEYGGTRVYNEQFF

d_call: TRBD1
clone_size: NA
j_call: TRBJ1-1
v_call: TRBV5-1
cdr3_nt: TGCGCCAGCAGACTAGGACAGGGGGCTATGAACACTGAAGCTTTCTTT
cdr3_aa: CASRLGQGAMNTEAFF

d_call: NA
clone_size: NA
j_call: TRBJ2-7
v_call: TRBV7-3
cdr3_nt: TGTGCCAGCAGCCCAGCCGGGACGTCCTACGAGCAGTACTTC
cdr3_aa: CASSPAGTSYEQYF

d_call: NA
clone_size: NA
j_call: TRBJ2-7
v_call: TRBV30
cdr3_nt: TGTGCCTGGAGTGGTCTACTAGTGGGAAGCGGCGAGCAGTACTTC
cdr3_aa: CAWSGLLVGSGEQYF

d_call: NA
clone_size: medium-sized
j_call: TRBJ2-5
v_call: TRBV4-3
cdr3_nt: TGCGCCAGCAGCCAAGGAGTGGTAGAGACCCAGTACTTC
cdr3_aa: CASSQGVVETQYF

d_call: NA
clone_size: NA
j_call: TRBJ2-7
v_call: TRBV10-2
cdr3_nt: TGCGCCAGCAGAAACATCAGACAGCGAAGCTCCTACGAGCAGTACTTC
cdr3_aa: CASRNIRQRSSYEQYF

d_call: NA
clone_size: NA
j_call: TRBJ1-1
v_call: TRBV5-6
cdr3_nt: TGTGCCAGCAGCTTGGGTCCGAACACTGAAGCTTTCTTT
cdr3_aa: CASSLGPNTEAFF

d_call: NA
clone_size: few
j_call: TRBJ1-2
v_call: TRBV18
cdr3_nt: TGTGCCAGCTCAGTATTTGTGGAAGCCTATGGCTACACCTTC
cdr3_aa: CASSVFVEAYGYTF

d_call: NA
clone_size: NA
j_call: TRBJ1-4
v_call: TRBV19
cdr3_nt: TGTGCCAGTCGGGGGCCGGCTAATGAAAAACTGTTTTTT
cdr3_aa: CASRGPANEKLFF

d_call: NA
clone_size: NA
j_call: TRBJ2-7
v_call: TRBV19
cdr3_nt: TGTGCCAGTAAACCTCGGCCCGGCGGCTACGAGCAGTACTTC
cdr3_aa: CASKPRPGGYEQYF

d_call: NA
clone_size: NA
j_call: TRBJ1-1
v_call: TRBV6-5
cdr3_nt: TGTGCCAGCAGTTACTCGAAGGGCACTGAAGCTTTCTTT
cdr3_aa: CASSYSKGTEAFF

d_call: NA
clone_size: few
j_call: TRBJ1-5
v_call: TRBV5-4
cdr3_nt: TGTGCCAGCAGTCAAGAGGTCGAACAGCCCCAGCATTTT
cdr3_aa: CASSQEVEQPQHF

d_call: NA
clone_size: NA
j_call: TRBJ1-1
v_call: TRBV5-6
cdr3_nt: TGTGCCAGCAGCTTAGGGGCCTTGGGAACTTTCTTT
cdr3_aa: CASSLGALGTFF

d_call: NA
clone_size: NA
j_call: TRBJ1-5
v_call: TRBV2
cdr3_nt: TGTGCCAGCAGCCCACCGGGAGGGGGGGATCAGCCCCAGCATTTT
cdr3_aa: CASSPPGGGDQPQHF

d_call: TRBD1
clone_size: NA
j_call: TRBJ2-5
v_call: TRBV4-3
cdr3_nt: TGCGCCAGCAGCCGAACAGGGGGCGGAGAGACCCAGTACTTC
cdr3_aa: CASSRTGGGETQYF

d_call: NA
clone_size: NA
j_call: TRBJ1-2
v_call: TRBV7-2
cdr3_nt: TGTGCCAGCAGCTGGAACAGGTTTCAGGCGGGCTACACCTTC
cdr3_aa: CASSWNRFQAGYTF

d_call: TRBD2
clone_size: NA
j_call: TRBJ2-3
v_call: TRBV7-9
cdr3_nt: TGTGCCAGCAGCTTAAAGGCTAGCGGGACAGATACGCAGTATTTT
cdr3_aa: CASSLKASGTDTQYF

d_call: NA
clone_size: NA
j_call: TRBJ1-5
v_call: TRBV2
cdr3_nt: TGTGCCAGTACACCGGGGGGAATACAGCCCCAGCATTTT
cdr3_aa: CASTPGGIQPQHF

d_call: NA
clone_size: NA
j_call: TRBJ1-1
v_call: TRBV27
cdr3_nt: TGTGCCAGCAGTTATGGTTCGAGGATGAACACTGAAGCTTTCTTT
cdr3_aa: CASSYGSRMNTEAFF

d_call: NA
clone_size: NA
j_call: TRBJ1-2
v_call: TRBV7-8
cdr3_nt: TGTGCCAGCAGCCCGGGTAGGGGGGACTATGGCTACACCTTC
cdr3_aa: CASSPGRGDYGYTF

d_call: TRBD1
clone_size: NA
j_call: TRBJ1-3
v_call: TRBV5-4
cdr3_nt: TGTGCCAGCAGCCTAACAGGGGGCGCTGGAAACACCATATATTTT
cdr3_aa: CASSLTGGAGNTIYF

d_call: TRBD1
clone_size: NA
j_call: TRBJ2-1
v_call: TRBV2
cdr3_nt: TGTGCCAGCAGATATAGGGGGCGATCCCACAATGAGCAGTTCTTC
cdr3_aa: CASRYRGRSHNEQFF

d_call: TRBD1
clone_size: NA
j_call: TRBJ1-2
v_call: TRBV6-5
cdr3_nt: TGTGCCAGCAGTCCGCAAGGGACAGGGGGCCTCGGCTACACCTTC
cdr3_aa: CASSPQGTGGLGYTF

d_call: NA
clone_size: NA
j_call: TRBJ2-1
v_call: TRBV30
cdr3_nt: TGTGCCTGGAGTGTTGGGCTTCGTGAGCAGTTCTTC
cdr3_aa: CAWSVGLREQFF

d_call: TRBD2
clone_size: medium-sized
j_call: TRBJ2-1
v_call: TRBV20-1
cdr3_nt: TGCAGTGCGCCGACTAGCGGGAAGCAGTTCTTC
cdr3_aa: CSAPTSGKQFF

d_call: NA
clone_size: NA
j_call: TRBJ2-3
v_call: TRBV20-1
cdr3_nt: TGCAGCGCACTGGGGAATACGCAGTATTTT
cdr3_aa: CSALGNTQYF

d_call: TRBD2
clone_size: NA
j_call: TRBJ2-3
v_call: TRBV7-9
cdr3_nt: TGTGCCAGCAGCTACCCAGGACTAGCGGCTAGCACAGATACGCAGTATTTT
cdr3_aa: CASSYPGLAASTDTQYF

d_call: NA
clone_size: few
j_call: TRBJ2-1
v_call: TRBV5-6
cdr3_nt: TGTGCCAGCAGCTTCAGGGGAGGGCCGAACAATGAGCAGTTCTTC
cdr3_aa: CASSFRGGPNNEQFF

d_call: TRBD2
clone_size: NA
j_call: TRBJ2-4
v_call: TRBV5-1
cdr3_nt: TGCGCCAGCAGCTTGCGGACTAGCGCGGACATTCAGTACTTC
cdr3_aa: CASSLRTSADIQYF

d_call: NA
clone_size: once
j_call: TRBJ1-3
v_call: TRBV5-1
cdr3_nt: TGCGCCAGCAGCTTGGCCGGCGGCGACTCTGGAAACACCATATATTTT
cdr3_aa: CASSLAGGDSGNTIYF

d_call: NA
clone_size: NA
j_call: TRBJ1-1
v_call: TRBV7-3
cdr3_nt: TGTGCCAGCAGCTTAAGATCGGACATACCCTTGACTGAAGCTTTCTTT
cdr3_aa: CASSLRSDIPLTEAFF

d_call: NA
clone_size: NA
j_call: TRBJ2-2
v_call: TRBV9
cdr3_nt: TGTGCCAGCAGCCCCCAGGGGATCATCGGGGAGCTGTTTTTT
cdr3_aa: CASSPQGIIGELFF

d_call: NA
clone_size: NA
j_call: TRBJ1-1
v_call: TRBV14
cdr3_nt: TGTGCCAGCAGCCAAGATAGGGGCAGCATGAACACTGAAGCTTTCTTT
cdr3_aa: CASSQDRGSMNTEAFF

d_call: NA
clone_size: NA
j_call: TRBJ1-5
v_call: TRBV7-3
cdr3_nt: TGTGCCAGCAGCTCACAGGGTGGGGATCAGCCCCAGCATTTT
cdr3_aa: CASSSQGGDQPQHF